The present T cell receptor (beta chain) was sequenced within a study of T cells in tuberculosis. Study background: CD1B tetramers identified T cells specific for mycobacterial lipid GMM. A South African cohort included IGRA-negative adolescents, latently infected IGRA-positive adolescents and adults with active tuberculosis.

The study's findings and limits: The TCR-beta difference was not significant; alpha differences partly reflected length.

With respect to this clone: The target antigen is unknown.

Clones were sequenced by immunoSEQ multiplex PCR, and TCRdb holds only the in-frame ones, with some missing. Of tens of thousands of clones in the sample, roughly 96% were seen once. Losses at the gene ends were 4 bases for V and 4 bases for J; bases not matched to a gene: 12. This CDR3 has 18 residues. The germline CDR1 and CDR2 sequences are SGDLS and YYNGEE. V usage is TRBV9 and J usage is TRBJ2-2, with TRBD1 matching over 11 bases. The source of this sequence is a donor aged 10 to 29 with latent tuberculosis or without tuberculosis infection. The sample taken for sequencing was PBMCs. The CDR3 DNA reads as TGTGCCAGCAGCCCCCTCGCCGGGACAGGGGGTAGCACCGGGGAGCTGTTTTTT. It encodes CASSPLAGTGGSTGELFF.